These 7 T cell receptor beta chains share one sample of origin, sequenced in a study of cytomegalovirus exposure and HLA in healthy donors. Vbeta (60) and Jbeta (13) primers were used in the PCR. Clones were read by immunoSEQ multiplex PCR, and TCRdb kept only the in-frame ones, dropping some. The sample records 210,000 or so clones, about 80% being singletons. The specimen was PBMCs. The receptors were gathered from a middle-aged woman in good health and CMV-seronegative.

The V call is TRBV19, the J call TRBJ2-6; a possible D gene is TRBD2 (6 bases). V shed 8 bases and J shed 1 base, with 9 bases lying between them. The CDR3 consists of 14 residues. The germline V gene encodes CDR1 LNHDA and CDR2 SQIVND (reference sequence). CDR3 sequence reads: CASSGTSGANVLTF. In DNA form, the CDR3 reads TGTGCCAGTTCCGGGACTTCTGGGGCCAACGTCCTGACTTTC.

J is TRBJ1-4 and V is TRBV18; 11 bases line up with TRBD1. The CDR3 is made up of 17 amino acids. V shed 4 bases and J 7 bases; nucleotides not matched to a gene: 11. Germline V gene data show CDR1 as KGHSH and CDR2 as LQKENI. Here the CDR3 reads CASSLNLDRGLGEKLFF. Written as DNA, the CDR3 is TGTGCCAGCTCACTCAACTTGGACAGGGGGCTTGGTGAAAAACTGTTTTTT.

The chain uses TRBV27 and TRBJ1-1; 9 bases line up with TRBD1. Germline V CDR1 and CDR2: MNHEY, SMNVEV (reference sequence). This CDR3 comprises 13 residues. Unmatched junction bases numbered 4, after V lost 3 bases and J lost 8 bases. CDR3 region: CASSFTGTGEAFF. As DNA, the CDR3 is TGTGCCAGCAGTTTCACCGGGACAGGGGAAGCTTTCTTT.

The rearrangement joins TRBV9 to TRBJ1-2; D uncertain. V dropped 0 bases and J dropped 1 base, with 10 bases sitting between them. The CDR3 contains 15 residues. Germline CDR1 reads SGDLS; CDR2 reads YYNGEE. The CDR3 nucleotides read TGTGCCAGCAGCGTAGGGCAAAACCATAACTATGGCTACACCTTC. Protein product: CASSVGQNHNYGYTF.

This clone came up a few times. This chain joins TRBV6-6 and TRBJ1-6; D is uncertain. The CDR3 has 16 residues. Trimming left V 5 bases short and J 0 bases short, with 11 bases between. Looked up from germline, CDR1 is MNHNY and CDR2 is SVGAGI (reference sequence). This CDR3 reads CASSLRDSSYNSPLHF. The CDR3 nucleotides are TGTGCCAGCAGTCTGCGGGATAGCTCCTATAATTCACCCCTCCACTTT.

This clone has only one observation. The V and J genes are TRBV29-1 and TRBJ2-5; D call uncertain. Germline CDR1 SQVTM, CDR2 ANQGSEA. The CDR3 is made up of 14 amino acids. The germline V and J ends were trimmed by 1 base and 2 bases, with 11 bases remaining between them. The CDR3 reads CSVEGAVRQETQYF. CDR3 DNA: TGCAGCGTTGAAGGTGCGGTACGGCAAGAGACCCAGTACTTC.

The V gene is TRBV10-3, the J gene TRBJ2-5, with TRBD2 matching 7 bases. The CDR3 length is 13 residues. The germline V gene encodes CDR1 ENHRY and CDR2 SYGVKD. The trim removed 0 bases at V and 11 bases at J, leaving 6 bases unmatched. As DNA, the CDR3 is TGTGCCATCAGTGAGTCGCTCGAAGCGGGGCAGTACTTC. Its protein product is CAISESLEAGQYF.